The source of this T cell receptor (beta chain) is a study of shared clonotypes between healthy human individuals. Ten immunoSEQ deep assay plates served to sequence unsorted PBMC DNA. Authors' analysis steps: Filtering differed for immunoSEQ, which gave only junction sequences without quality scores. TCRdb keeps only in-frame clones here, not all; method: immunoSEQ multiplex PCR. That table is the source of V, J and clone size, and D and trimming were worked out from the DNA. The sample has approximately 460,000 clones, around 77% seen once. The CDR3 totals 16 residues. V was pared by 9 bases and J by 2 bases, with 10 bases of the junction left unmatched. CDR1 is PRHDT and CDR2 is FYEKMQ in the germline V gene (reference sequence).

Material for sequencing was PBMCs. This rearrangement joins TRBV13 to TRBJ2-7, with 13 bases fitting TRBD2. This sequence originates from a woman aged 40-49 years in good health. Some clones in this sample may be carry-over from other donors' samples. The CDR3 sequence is CASRTSGRALPYEQYF. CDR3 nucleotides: TGTGCCAGTAGGACTAGCGGGAGAGCACTCCCCTACGAGCAGTACTTC.